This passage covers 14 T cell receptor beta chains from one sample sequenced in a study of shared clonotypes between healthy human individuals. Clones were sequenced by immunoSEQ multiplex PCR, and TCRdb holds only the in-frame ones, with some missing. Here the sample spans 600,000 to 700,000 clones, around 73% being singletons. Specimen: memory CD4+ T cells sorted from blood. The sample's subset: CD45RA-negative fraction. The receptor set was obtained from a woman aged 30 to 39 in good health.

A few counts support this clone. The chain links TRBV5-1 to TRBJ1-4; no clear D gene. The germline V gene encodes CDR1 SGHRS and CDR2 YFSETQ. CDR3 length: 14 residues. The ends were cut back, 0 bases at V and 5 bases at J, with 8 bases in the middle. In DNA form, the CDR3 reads TGCGCCAGCAGCTTGGCGGCTTCGAATGAAAAACTGTTTTTT. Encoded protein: CASSLAASNEKLFF.

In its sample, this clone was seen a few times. The CDR3 coding sequence is TGTGCCAGTAGTATAGTCGGTGGGAAGGGGCAGTATTTT. Amino acid sequence: CASSIVGGKGQYF. The chain employs TRBV19 and TRBJ2-3; D not resolved. Trimming shortened V by 1 base and J by 11 bases, and 13 bases separated the two germline ends. Germline V gives CDR1 LNHDA, CDR2 SQIVND (reference sequence). The CDR3 consists of 13 residues.

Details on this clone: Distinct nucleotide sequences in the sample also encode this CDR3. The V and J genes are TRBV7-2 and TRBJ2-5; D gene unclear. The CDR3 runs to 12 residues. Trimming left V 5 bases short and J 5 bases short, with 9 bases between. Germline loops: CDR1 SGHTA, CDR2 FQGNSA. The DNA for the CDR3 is TGTGCCAGCAGCCTAGGCCAGGAGACCCAGTACTTC. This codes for CASSLGQETQYF.

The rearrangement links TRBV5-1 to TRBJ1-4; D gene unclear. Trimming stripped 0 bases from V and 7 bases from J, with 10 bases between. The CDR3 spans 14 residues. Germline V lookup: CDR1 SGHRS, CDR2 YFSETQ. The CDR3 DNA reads TGCGCCAGCAGCTTGGGGGATATAAGTGAAAAACTGTTTTTT. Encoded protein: CASSLGDISEKLFF.

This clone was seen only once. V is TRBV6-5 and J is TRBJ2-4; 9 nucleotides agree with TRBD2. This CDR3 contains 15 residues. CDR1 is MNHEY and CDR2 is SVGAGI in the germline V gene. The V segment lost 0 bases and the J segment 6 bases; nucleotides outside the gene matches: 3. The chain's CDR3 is CASSYSRREGNIQYF. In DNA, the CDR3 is TGTGCCAGCAGTTACTCGAGGCGGGAGGGAAACATTCAGTACTTC.

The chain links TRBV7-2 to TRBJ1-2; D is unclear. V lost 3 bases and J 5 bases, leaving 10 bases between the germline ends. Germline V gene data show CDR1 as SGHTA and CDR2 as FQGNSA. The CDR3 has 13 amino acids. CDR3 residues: CASSFGPEYGYTF. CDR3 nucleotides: TGTGCCAGCAGCTTTGGGCCCGAATATGGCTACACCTTC.

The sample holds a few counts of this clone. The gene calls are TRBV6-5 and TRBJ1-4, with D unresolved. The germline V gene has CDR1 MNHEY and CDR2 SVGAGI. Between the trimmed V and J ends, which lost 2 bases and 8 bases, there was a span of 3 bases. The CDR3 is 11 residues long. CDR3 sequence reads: CASSYGEKLFF. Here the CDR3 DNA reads TGTGCCAGCAGTTACGGCGAAAAACTGTTTTTT.

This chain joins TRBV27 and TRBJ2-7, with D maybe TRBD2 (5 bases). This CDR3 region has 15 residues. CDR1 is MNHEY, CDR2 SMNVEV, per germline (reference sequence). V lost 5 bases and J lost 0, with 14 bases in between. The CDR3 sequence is CASSRPSGSSYEQYF. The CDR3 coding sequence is TGTGCCAGCAGTCGCCCCTCGGGAAGCTCCTACGAGCAGTACTTC.

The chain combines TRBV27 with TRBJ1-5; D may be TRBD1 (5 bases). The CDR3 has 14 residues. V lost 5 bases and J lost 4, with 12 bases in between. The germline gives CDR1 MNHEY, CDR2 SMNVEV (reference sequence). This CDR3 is CASSRDSPNQPQHF. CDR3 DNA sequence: TGTGCCAGCAGTCGAGACAGTCCGAATCAGCCCCAGCATTTT.

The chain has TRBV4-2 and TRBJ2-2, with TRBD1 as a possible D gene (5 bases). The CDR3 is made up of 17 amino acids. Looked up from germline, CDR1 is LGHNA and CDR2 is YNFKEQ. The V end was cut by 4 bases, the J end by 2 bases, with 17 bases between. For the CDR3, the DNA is TGTGCCAGCAGCCCCCTGGACATAAAGATCAACACCGGGGAGCTGTTTTTT. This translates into CASSPLDIKINTGELFF.

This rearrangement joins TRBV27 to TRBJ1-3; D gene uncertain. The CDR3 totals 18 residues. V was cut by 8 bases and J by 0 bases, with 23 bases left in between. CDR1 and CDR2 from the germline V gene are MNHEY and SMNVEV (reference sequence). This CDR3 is CASDARSLRRTSGNTIYF. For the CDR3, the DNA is TGTGCCAGCGACGCGAGATCTCTGAGGAGAACCTCTGGAAACACCATATATTTT.

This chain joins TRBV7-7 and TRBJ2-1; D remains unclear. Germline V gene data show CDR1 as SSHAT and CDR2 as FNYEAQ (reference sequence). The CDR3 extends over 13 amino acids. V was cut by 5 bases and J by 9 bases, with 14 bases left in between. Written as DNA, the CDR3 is TGTGCCAGCAGCAAAACCCGGATGGGTGAGCAGTTCTTC. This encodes CASSKTRMGEQFF.

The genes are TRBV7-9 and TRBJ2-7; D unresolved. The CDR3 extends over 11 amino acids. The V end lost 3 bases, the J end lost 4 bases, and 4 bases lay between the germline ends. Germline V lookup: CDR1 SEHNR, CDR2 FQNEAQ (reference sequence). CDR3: CASSFRYEQYF. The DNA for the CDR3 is TGTGCCAGCAGCTTTCGGTACGAGCAGTACTTC.

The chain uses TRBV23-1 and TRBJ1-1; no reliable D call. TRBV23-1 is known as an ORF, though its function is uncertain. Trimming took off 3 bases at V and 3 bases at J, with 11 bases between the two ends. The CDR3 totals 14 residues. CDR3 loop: CASSHLYRDTEAFF. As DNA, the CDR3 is TGCGCCAGCAGTCATCTCTACAGAGACACTGAAGCTTTCTTT.